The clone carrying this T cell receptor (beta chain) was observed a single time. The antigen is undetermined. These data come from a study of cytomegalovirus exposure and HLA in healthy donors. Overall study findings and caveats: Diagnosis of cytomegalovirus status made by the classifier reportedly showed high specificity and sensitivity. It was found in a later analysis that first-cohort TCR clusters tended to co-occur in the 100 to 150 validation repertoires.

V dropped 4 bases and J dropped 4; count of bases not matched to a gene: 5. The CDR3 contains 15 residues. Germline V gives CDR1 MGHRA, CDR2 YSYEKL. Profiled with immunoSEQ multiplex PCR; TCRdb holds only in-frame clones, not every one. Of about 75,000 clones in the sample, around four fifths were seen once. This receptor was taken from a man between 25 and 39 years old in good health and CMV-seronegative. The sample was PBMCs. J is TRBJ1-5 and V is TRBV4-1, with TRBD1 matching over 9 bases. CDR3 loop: CASSLLDRGNQPQHF. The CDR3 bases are TGCGCCAGCAGCCTCCTGGACAGGGGTAATCAGCCCCAGCATTTT.